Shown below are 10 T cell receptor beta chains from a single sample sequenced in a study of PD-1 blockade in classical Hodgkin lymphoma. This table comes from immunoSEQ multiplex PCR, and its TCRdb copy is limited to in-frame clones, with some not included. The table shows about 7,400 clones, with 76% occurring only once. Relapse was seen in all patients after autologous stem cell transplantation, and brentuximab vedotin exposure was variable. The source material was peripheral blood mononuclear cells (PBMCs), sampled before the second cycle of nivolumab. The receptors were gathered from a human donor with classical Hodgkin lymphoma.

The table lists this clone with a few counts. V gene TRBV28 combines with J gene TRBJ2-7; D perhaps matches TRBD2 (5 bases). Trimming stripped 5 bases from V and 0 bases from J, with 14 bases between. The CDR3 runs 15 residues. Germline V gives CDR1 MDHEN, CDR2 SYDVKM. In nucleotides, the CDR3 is TGTGCCAGCAGTCCCCGGACTGTTCTCTCCTACGAGCAGTACTTC. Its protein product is CASSPRTVLSYEQYF.

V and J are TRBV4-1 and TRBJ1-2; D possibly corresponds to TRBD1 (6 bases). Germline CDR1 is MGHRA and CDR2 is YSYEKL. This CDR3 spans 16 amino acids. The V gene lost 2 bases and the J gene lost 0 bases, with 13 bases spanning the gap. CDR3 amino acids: CASSQTTWTANYGYTF. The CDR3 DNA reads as TGCGCCAGCAGCCAAACAACTTGGACAGCTAACTATGGCTACACCTTC.

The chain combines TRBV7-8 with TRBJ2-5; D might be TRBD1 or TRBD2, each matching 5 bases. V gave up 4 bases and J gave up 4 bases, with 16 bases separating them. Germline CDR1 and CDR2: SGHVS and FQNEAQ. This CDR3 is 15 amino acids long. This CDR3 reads CASSYWDLGVETQYF. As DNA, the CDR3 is TGTGCCAGCAGCTATTGGGACCTGGGCGTAGAGACCCAGTACTTC. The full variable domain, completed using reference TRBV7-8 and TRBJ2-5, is GAGVSQSPRYKVAKRGQDVALRCDPISGHVSLFWYQQALGQGPEFLTYFQNEAQLDKSGLPSDRFFAERPEGSVSTLKIQRTQQEDSAVYLCASSYWDLGVETQYFGPGTRLLVL.

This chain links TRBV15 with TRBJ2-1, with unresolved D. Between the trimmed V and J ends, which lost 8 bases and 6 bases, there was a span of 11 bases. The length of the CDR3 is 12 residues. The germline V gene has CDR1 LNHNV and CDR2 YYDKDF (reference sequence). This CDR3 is CATLSSSNEQFF. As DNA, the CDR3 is TGTGCCACCTTAAGTAGTTCCAATGAGCAGTTCTTC.

This CDR3 reads CATSRENTEAFF. The CDR3, as DNA: TGTGCCACCAGCAGGGAGAACACTGAAGCTTTCTTT. J is TRBJ1-1 and V is TRBV15, with no clear D. Germline CDR1 reads LNHNV; CDR2 reads YYDKDF (reference sequence). Trimming cost V 3 bases and J 1 base, with 3 bases left between them. The CDR3 runs to 12 residues.

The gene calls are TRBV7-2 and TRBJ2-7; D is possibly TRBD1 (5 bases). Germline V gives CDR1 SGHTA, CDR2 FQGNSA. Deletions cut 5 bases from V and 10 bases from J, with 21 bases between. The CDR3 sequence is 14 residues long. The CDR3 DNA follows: TGTGCCAGCAGCCCGGAAGGGGCCCGCCGCGACCAGTACTTC. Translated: CASSPEGARRDQYF.

The DNA for the CDR3 is TGTGCCAGCAGTCCCCGGACAGACACAGATACGCAGTATTTT. It is translated as CASSPRTDTDTQYF. V usage is TRBV6-5 and J usage is TRBJ2-3; a weak D match, TRBD1 (6 bases). This CDR3 spans 14 amino acids. CDR1 is MNHEY, CDR2 SVGAGI, per germline. V lost 5 bases to trimming and J lost 2 bases, with 11 bases between them.

The CDR3 DNA reads TGCAGCGTTGCTGGTCAGAACACTGAAGCTTTCTTT. Its protein product is CSVAGQNTEAFF. The chain uses TRBV29-1 and TRBJ1-1; no definite D call. Between the trimmed V and J ends, which lost 4 bases and 1 base, there was a span of 7 bases. The CDR3 length is 12 residues. Germline V gene lookup returns CDR1 SQVTM and CDR2 ANQGSEA.

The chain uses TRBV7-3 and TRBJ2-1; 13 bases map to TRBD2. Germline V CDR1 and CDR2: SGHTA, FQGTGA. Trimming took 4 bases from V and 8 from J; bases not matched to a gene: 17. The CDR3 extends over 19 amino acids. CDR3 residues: CASSSPGLAGEKGSHEQFF. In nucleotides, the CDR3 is TGTGCCAGCAGCTCACCCGGACTAGCGGGAGAAAAGGGAAGCCATGAGCAGTTCTTC.

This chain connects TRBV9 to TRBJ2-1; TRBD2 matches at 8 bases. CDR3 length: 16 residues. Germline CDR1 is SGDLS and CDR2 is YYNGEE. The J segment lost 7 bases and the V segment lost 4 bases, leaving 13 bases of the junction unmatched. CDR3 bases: TGTGCCAGCAGCCGAGAGGCGGGAGGCGTCTGGAATGAGCAGTTCTTC. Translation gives CASSREAGGVWNEQFF.